The 8 T cell receptor beta chains below all came from one sample that was sequenced in a study of control samples from healthy donors and cancer patients. Assay: immunoSEQ multiplex PCR; the TCRdb copy retains only in-frame clones and omits some. The sample contains around 51,000 clones, under 90% of which appear only once. Sequenced sample: blood. Receptors originate from a man aged 70 or older in good health.

The gene calls are TRBV29-1 and TRBJ2-7; a weak D match, TRBD1 (7 bases). Germline CDR1 reads SQVTM; CDR2 reads ANQGSEA. The CDR3 runs 11 residues. Trimming cost V 7 bases and J 4 bases, with 11 bases left between them. CDR3 DNA: TGCAGCGGGGGGGACAGTTACGAGCAGTACTTC. Its protein is CSGGDSYEQYF.

The chain has TRBV6-6 and TRBJ2-1; 11 nucleotides align to TRBD2. Germline trimming cut 5 bases from V and 1 base from J; bases unmatched to any gene: 7. Germline V gene sequence: CDR1 MNHNY, CDR2 SVGAGI (reference sequence). This CDR3 is 17 amino acids long. The CDR3 DNA follows: TGTGCCAGCAGTCCCCGGCGGACTAGCGGGTCCTACAATGAGCAGTTCTTC. Translation: CASSPRRTSGSYNEQFF.

The rearrangement joins TRBV7-2 to TRBJ2-1; D is unclear. Trimming removed 7 bases from V and 6 bases from J, with 19 bases in between. CDR3 size: 15 residues. Per germline, CDR1 SGHTA and CDR2 FQGNSA. As DNA, the CDR3 is TGTGCCAGCACCCTCCTTAGTTTTGCGTTCAATGAGCAGTTCTTC. Protein sequence: CASTLLSFAFNEQFF.

The chain joins TRBV18 to TRBJ2-2, with 7 bases that match TRBD1. V lost 2 bases, J lost 3 bases, and 6 bases stayed unmatched. The CDR3 has 16 amino acids. The germline gives CDR1 KGHSH, CDR2 LQKENI. CDR3 in DNA: TGTGCCAGCTCACCAGACAGGGTCGGATACACCGGGGAGCTGTTTTTT. This gives the protein CASSPDRVGYTGELFF.

The CDR3 region has the DNA TGTGCCAGCAGCTTACTCAGGGGGCAGAATGAAAAACTGTTTTTT. Translation: CASSLLRGQNEKLFF. The chain employs TRBV16 and TRBJ1-4; 8 positions match TRBD1. Germline V gene data show CDR1 as KGHSY and CDR2 as FQNENV. This CDR3 region has 15 residues. V shed 5 bases and J 5 bases; nucleotides not matched to a gene: 7.

This rearrangement joins TRBV5-1 to TRBJ2-7, with TRBD1 as a possible D gene (6 bases). This CDR3 has 14 amino acids. V was shortened by 5 bases and J by 0 bases, with 12 bases between the two germline ends. The germline V gene has CDR1 SGHRS and CDR2 YFSETQ. The CDR3 DNA follows: TGCGCCAGCAGAACGGACAGTAGCTCCTACGAGCAGTACTTC. It specifies CASRTDSSSYEQYF. Looking up the rest from reference TRBV5-1 and TRBJ2-7 gives the full variable domain: KAGVTQTPRYLIKTRGQQVTLSCSPISGHRSVSWYQQTPGQGLQFLFEYFSETQRNKGNFPGRFSGRQFSNSRSEMNVSTLELGDSALYLCASRTDSSSYEQYFGPGTRLTVT.

This chain uses TRBV6-5 with TRBJ1-2, with 8 nucleotides matching TRBD1. This CDR3 has 14 amino acids. Looked up from germline, CDR1 is MNHEY and CDR2 is SVGAGI. V lost 5 bases, J lost 4 bases, and 6 bases stayed unmatched. The chain's CDR3 is CASSTHTGGYGYTF. DNA of the CDR3: TGTGCCAGCAGTACTCATACAGGGGGCTATGGCTACACCTTC.

This chain connects TRBV2 to TRBJ1-1; D possibly corresponds to TRBD1 (5 bases). V lost 8 bases and J 4 bases, leaving 23 bases between the germline ends. This CDR3 is built from 16 residues. Germline V gene data show CDR1 as SNHLY and CDR2 as FYNNEI. The CDR3 coding sequence is TGTGCCAGCGGATTCCGGGGCCCCACGGGGGGCACTGAAGCTTTCTTT. Its translation: CASGFRGPTGGTEAFF.